Below, 18 T cell receptor beta chains from the same sample are listed, as sequenced in a study of Graves' ophthalmopathy and Graves' hyperthyroidism. RNA transcripts served as template for amplifying TCR beta CDR3 sequences. First-round RT-PCR used HTBI primers; second-round multiplex PCR followed. TCRdb reprocessed the multiplex PCR reads with MiXCR, giving one entry per CDR3 protein. The sample holds about 500,000 distinct CDR3 sequences, just under 40% seen once. Sequenced input: peripheral blood or thyroid tissue (not recorded which). All receptors derive from an adult man with Graves' hyperthyroidism.

In its sample, this clonotype was seen once. This may come from a read error, since a much larger clone is one base off. The CDR3 sequence is CATSVGVSNTGELFF. CDR3 in DNA: TGTGCCACCAGCGTAGGCGTTTCGAACACCGGGGAGCTGTTTTTT. The V gene is TRBV9, the J gene TRBJ2-2; unclear D gene. There are 15 residues in the CDR3. Germline V gene sequence: CDR1 SGDLS, CDR2 YYNGEE. The whole variable domain, remainder taken from reference TRBV9 and TRBJ2-2, is DSGVTQTPKHLITATGQRVTLRCSPRSGDLSVYWYQQSLDQGLQFLIQYYNGEERAKGNILERFSAQQFPDLHSELNLSSLELGDSALYFCATSVGVSNTGELFFGEGSRLTVL.

V is TRBV2 and J is TRBJ2-7; D is possibly TRBD1 or TRBD2 (5 bases each). Germline V lookup: CDR1 SNHLY, CDR2 FYNNEI. V shed 5 bases and J shed 4 bases, with 24 bases lying between them. This CDR3 has 17 residues. This chain's CDR3 is CASSLLRGRADPYEQYF. CDR3 sequence (DNA): TGTGCCAGCAGTTTACTCCGGGGCAGGGCCGATCCTTACGAGCAGTACTTC. The whole variable domain, remainder taken from reference TRBV2 and TRBJ2-7, is EPEVTQTPSHQVTQMGQEVILRCVPISNHLYFYWYRQILGQKVEFLVSFYNNEISEKSEIFDDQFSVERPDGSNFTLKIRSTKLEDSAMYFCASSLLRGRADPYEQYFGPGTRLTVT.

This clonotype has more than one count but fewer than ten. This sequence joins TRBV28 and TRBJ2-7; possible D gene TRBD2, 6 bases. Germline CDR1 is MDHEN and CDR2 is SYDVKM. Trimming left V 6 bases short and J 1 base short, with 16 bases between. The CDR3 has 15 residues. The CDR3 loop reads CASRQRPSESYEQYF. In nucleotides, the CDR3 is TGTGCCAGCAGACAAAGGCCTAGCGAGTCCTACGAGCAGTACTTC. The entire variable domain, with the rest obtained from reference TRBV28 and TRBJ2-7, is as follows: DVKVTQSSRYLVKRTGEKVFLECVQDMDHENMFWYRQDPGLGLRLIYFSYDVKMKEKGDIPEGYSVSREKKERFSLILESASTNQTSMYLCASRQRPSESYEQYFGPGTRLTVT.

The chain recombines TRBV7-9 with TRBJ2-5; TRBD2 might be the D (6 bases). Germline V lookup: CDR1 SEHNR, CDR2 FQNEAQ (reference sequence). This CDR3 spans 17 amino acids. Deletions cut 5 bases from V and 1 base from J, with 20 bases between. CDR3 sequence reads: CASSQGASAPTQETQYF. In nucleotides, the CDR3 is TGTGCCAGCAGCCAAGGGGCTAGCGCTCCTACCCAAGAGACCCAGTACTTC.

Note on this clonotype: This clone may be a read error of a much larger clone one base away. The chain combines TRBV7-6 with TRBJ1-1; a weak D match, TRBD1 (6 bases). The V end lost 6 bases, the J end lost 1 base, and 9 bases lay between the germline ends. This CDR3 spans 13 amino acids. Germline loops: CDR1 SGHVS, CDR2 FNYEAQ. The CDR3 is CASRQQGNTEAFF. The DNA of the CDR3 is TGTGCCAGCAGGCAACAGGGGAACACTGAAGCTTTCTTT.

This clonotype was recorded many times. The chain combines TRBV2 with TRBJ1-2, with D perhaps TRBD1 (5 bases). Germline V gene lookup returns CDR1 SNHLY and CDR2 FYNNEI. Trimming removed 6 bases at V and 5 bases at J, with 19 bases between. The CDR3 loop spans 15 amino acids. The CDR3 coding sequence is TGTGCCAGCAGCCAGGGCGTCGGGGGTGTGTATGGCTACACCTTC. This translates into CASSQGVGGVYGYTF.

This clonotype was found many times. The V and J genes are TRBV24-1 and TRBJ2-5; 9 bases map to TRBD2. The CDR3 is 16 residues long. Germline lookup yields CDR1 KGHDR and CDR2 SFDVKD. The ends lost 4 bases at V and 2 bases at J; junction bases unmatched: 7. The CDR3 sequence is CATSDGRLADQETQYF. DNA for the CDR3: TGTGCCACCAGTGACGGACGACTAGCGGATCAAGAGACCCAGTACTTC.

At least ten counts were recorded for this clonotype. J is TRBJ2-7 and V is TRBV15; D possibly matches TRBD1 or TRBD2 (5 bases each). CDR3 length: 13 amino acids. The germline gives CDR1 LNHNV, CDR2 YYDKDF (reference sequence). The ends were cut back, 5 bases at V and 0 bases at J, with 8 bases in the middle. The CDR3 spells CATSGDVSYEQYF. DNA for the CDR3: TGTGCCACCAGCGGGGACGTCTCCTACGAGCAGTACTTC. Full variable domain (outside the CDR3, taken from reference TRBV15 and TRBJ2-7): DAMVIQNPRYQVTQFGKPVTLSCSQTLNHNVMYWYQQKSSQAPKLLFHYYDKDFNNEADTPDNFQSRRPNTSFCFLDIRSPGLGDTAMYLCATSGDVSYEQYFGPGTRLTVT.

This clonotype was counted a few times. V gene TRBV6-2 or TRBV6-3 combines with J gene TRBJ2-7, with D perhaps TRBD1 (6 bases). The germline CDR1 and CDR2 sequences are MNHEY and SVGEGT. Trimming removed 6 bases from V and 2 bases from J, with 17 bases in between. The length of the CDR3 is 15 residues. The DNA of the CDR3 is TGTGCCAGCAGCAGAAGGGGGAGCGTAACCTACGAGCAGTACTTC. Its protein is CASSRRGSVTYEQYF.

This clonotype was seen ten or more times. The CDR3 protein is CSAEDSGGIQETQYF. The CDR3 DNA sequence: TGCAGTGCCGAAGATAGCGGGGGGATACAAGAGACCCAGTACTTC. The chain couples TRBV20-1 to TRBJ2-5; 10 bases align to TRBD2. V lost 6 bases to trimming and J lost 2 bases; unmatched junction nucleotides: 9. CDR3 length: 15 residues. Germline V gene sequence: CDR1 DFQATT, CDR2 SNEGSKA (reference sequence).

This clonotype was picked up many times. This sequence joins TRBV11-2 and TRBJ1-2; TRBD1 agrees at 9 bases. Germline V gives CDR1 SGHAT, CDR2 FQNNGV. Trimming at V came to 1 base and at J to 4 bases, leaving 1 base not matched to a gene. CDR3 length equals 14 residues. CDR3 protein: CASSLGTGVYGYTF. In nucleotides, the CDR3 is TGTGCCAGCAGCTTAGGGACAGGGGTCTATGGCTACACCTTC.

This clonotype has a single count. The J gene is TRBJ1-1, the V gene TRBV10-3; D may be TRBD1 (5 bases). CDR1 is ENHRY, CDR2 SYGVKD, per germline. V was shortened by 11 bases and J by 0 bases, with 19 bases between the two germline ends. The length of the CDR3 is 15 residues. The CDR3 DNA sequence: TGTGCCCAGAAAGTTGGGGGAGGCATGAACACTGAAGCTTTCTTT. Its protein product is CAQKVGGGMNTEAFF.

This clonotype was recorded many times. The CDR3 is CASGLVLTGELFF. The DNA of the CDR3 is TGTGCCAGCGGACTAGTACTCACCGGGGAGCTGTTTTTT. The V gene is TRBV2, the J gene TRBJ2-2; 7 bases map to TRBD2. Germline-derived CDR1 and CDR2 are SNHLY and FYNNEI. Trimming at V came to 8 bases and at J to 4 bases, leaving 4 bases not matched to a gene. The CDR3 is 13 amino acids.

This clonotype appeared once. Compared with germline, one end of the junction differs, possibly owing to a read error. The V call is TRBV24-1, the J call TRBJ2-5; 7 bases are shared with TRBD1. In germline, CDR1 is KGHDR, CDR2 SFDVKD. The CDR3 spans 15 residues. For the CDR3, the DNA is TGTGCCACCAGTGATGTGACAGGGAAGGTGGGGACCCAGTGCTTC. Translated, it gives CATSDVTGKVGTQCF.

The chain is built from TRBV28 and TRBJ2-2; perhaps TRBD2 as D (6 bases). V was clipped by 8 bases and J by 6 bases, with 16 bases between them. The CDR3 totals 14 residues. CDR1 is MDHEN and CDR2 is SYDVKM in the germline V gene. The chain's CDR3 is CASLPRGEAGELFF. As DNA, the CDR3 is TGTGCCAGCCTTCCGCGGGGTGAGGCCGGGGAGCTGTTTTTT.

There are a few counts of this clonotype. At one boundary the junction diverges from the germline segment, which might be a read error. This sequence joins TRBV6-1 and TRBJ1-2; 7 bases line up with TRBD1. Germline lookup yields CDR1 MNHNS and CDR2 SASEGT. The CDR3 length is 12 residues. The DNA for the CDR3 is TGTGCCAGTAGTGCAGGGGGGGATGGCTACACCTTC. Protein product: CASSAGGDGYTF.

With respect to this clonotype: In this CDR3 the conserved last residue, phenylalanine or tryptophan, is missing, so a read error is likely. The DNA is left out, because the CDR3 cannot be placed on it with certainty; the CDR3 is given as TCRdb lists it. The rearrangement links TRBV5-4 to TRBJ2-5; the listed D gene, TRBD2, was not tested against the DNA. The germline gives CDR1 SGHNT, CDR2 YYREEE (reference sequence). The CDR3 is made up of 12 amino acids, end residues included. The CDR3 reads CASSLGGRATNT.

This clonotype was observed a single time. This chain connects TRBV20-1 to TRBJ2-7; 8 bases agree with TRBD1. This CDR3 is built from 18 residues. V lost 6 bases to trimming and J lost 3 bases; unmatched junction nucleotides: 22. The V gene's germline CDR1 is DFQATT and CDR2 SNEGSKA (reference sequence). The CDR3 coding sequence is TGCAGTGCCCAAAAGAAGCCCGATGGACAGGGTTTCCACTACGAGCAGTACTTC. Translating it yields CSAQKKPDGQGFHYEQYF.